Below, one TCR beta chain is given with its context. Relative to the germline gene, one junction end is altered; a read error may explain this. The roughly 18-32 mg bulk tissue piece was not sorted before simultaneous RNA and DNA extraction. From approximately 490 ng total RNA, TCR beta cDNA was generated with a primer in the constant region. What produced the TCR beta libraries was three nested multiplex PCR rounds using slightly modified ARM-PCR. Via MiXCR, TCRdb re-called the multiplex PCR reads, giving one row per CDR3 protein. The sample consists of more than 20,000 distinct CDR3 sequences, around three quarters of them appearing once. The data were obtained in a study of tumor-infiltrating lymphocytes in primary liver carcinoma. Study-wide background: Staging of the tumors gave T1-T3 N0M0, with widths of about 4.2 to 11 cm.

Sequenced input: liver tumor tissue from sampling region 1. Subset denoted: tumor region T1, superior pole. The sequence came from a middle-aged man with primary liver carcinoma and hepatitis B virus infection.

The CDR3 DNA reads TGTGCCATCAGTTTAGTAACAGGGGCGAACACTGAAGCCTTCTTT. It yields the protein CAISLVTGANTEAFF. This chain links TRBV7-8 with TRBJ1-1, with 7 bases that match TRBD1. Germline assignment: CDR1 SGHVS and CDR2 FQNEAQ. CDR3 length: 15 residues. Full variable domain (missing parts from reference TRBV7-8 and TRBJ1-1): GAGVSQSPRYKVAKRGQDVALRCDPISGHVSLFWYQQALGQGPEFLTYFQNEAQLDKSGLPSDRFFAERPEGSVSTLKIQRTQQEDSAVYLCAISLVTGANTEAFFGQGTRLTVV.